The TCR beta chain described here comes from a study of T cell responses to AZD1222 COVID-19 vaccine. Broader study findings: In a largely white British group with more females than males, clonal diversity was possibly underestimated. Recipients of AZD1222 seropositive at baseline numbered only 6 or 7. None of the repertoires were sampled until the peak T cell response had passed. Spike-spanning, vaccine-associated CD4 TCRs were dominant at 160-218 and 743-854.

TCRdb's copy holds only in-frame clones and misses some; the assay was immunoSEQ multiplex PCR. The sample consists of 170,000 or so clones, about nine tenths of them appearing once. V was clipped by 1 base and J by 0 bases; unmatched bases: 4. Germline CDR1 is SGHVS and CDR2 is FNYEAQ. The CDR3 is 16 residues long. On this clone itself: Its antigen is undetermined.

This sample comprised peripheral blood, obtained on day 0 of AZD1222 vaccination. This clonotype was sampled from an adult in good health. V is TRBV7-6 and J is TRBJ2-7; 9 positions agree with TRBD1. The CDR3 reads CASSLGADRGSYEQYF. CDR3 coding DNA: TGTGCCAGCAGCTTAGGGGCGGACAGGGGCTCCTACGAGCAGTACTTC.